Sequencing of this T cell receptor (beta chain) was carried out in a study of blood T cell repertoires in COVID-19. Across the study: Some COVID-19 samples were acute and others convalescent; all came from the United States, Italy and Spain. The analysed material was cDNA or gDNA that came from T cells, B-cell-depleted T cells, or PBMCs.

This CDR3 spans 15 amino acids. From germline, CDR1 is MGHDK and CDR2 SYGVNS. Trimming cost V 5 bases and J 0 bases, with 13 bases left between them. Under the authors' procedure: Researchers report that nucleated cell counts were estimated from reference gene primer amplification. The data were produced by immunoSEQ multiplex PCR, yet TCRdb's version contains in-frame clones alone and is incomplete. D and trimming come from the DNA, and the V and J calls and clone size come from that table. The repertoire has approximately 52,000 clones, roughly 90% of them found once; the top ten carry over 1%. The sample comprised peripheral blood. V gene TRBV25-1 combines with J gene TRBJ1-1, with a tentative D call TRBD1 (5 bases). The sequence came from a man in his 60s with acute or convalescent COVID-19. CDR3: CASSPAGGMNTEAFF. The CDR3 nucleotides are TGTGCCAGCAGTCCGGCGGGGGGAATGAACACTGAAGCTTTCTTT.